This T cell receptor (beta chain) emerged from a study of OX40 agonist ivuxolimab in advanced cancers. Looking at the study overall: At 0.01 to 10 mg/kg, ivuxolimab was administered intravenously to patients every 2 weeks.

About this clone: This same CDR3 is encoded by further DNA sequences in the sample.

The CDR3 extends over 14 amino acids. V trimming: 4 bases; J trimming: 2 bases; junction bases outside the gene matches: 5. Looked up from germline, CDR1 is SGDLS and CDR2 is YYNGEE. Data came from immunoSEQ multiplex PCR; TCRdb stores just in-frame clones and leaves some out. This sample carries about 11,000 clones, about 89% of them seen once, and the ten largest clones take approximately 28%. Here the sequenced sample was CD4+ or CD8+ T cells sorted from blood, taken in a trial of the OX40 agonist ivuxolimab. This TCR was sampled from an adult with an advanced solid tumor such as melanoma, head and neck, liver or kidney cancer. The V gene is TRBV9, the J gene TRBJ2-7; 8 bases are shared with TRBD1. CDR3 protein: CASSPRDRTYEQYF. The CDR3 coding sequence is TGTGCCAGCAGCCCCCGGGACAGGACCTACGAGCAGTACTTC.